These 19 T cell receptor beta chains came from one sample sequenced in a study of T-cell reconstitution after alpha-beta-depleted transplantation in children (dated by TCRdb to 2016 to 2018). The method behind the library was PCR. The sequencer listed for this sample is Illumina HiSeq 2500. TCR library preparation used molecular barcoding, with unique molecular identifiers applied to normalize quantification of the TCRbeta repertoire. TCRdb reprocessed the public reads (quality trimming at Q25 with fastp, clone calling with MiXCR) and kept in-frame beta chains. Entries are consolidated by CDR3 protein sequence, retaining the most common genes and DNA. The sample profile shows about 270,000 distinct CDR3 sequences; more than 8% of them were found once. Roughly a tenth of the sample rests with the top ten. Material: PBMCs from the stem cell graft donor, obtained from the stem cell graft. Receptor source: a human donor who donated a stem cell graft to a child with SCID.

This clonotype has more than one count but fewer than ten. This chain uses TRBV4-1 with TRBJ1-1, with D unresolved. Germline CDR1 and CDR2: MGHRA and YSYEKL. Trimming removed 4 bases at V and 4 bases at J, with 7 bases between. CDR3 length: 12 residues. CDR3 bases: TGCGCCAGCAGCCCCTTAGGCACTGAAGCTTTCTTT. As protein: CASSPLGTEAFF.

CDR3 bases: TGTGCCAGCAGCTTAACAGACTCCCTCGGTGAGCAGTTCTTC. Protein sequence: CASSLTDSLGEQFF. The chain has TRBV7-3 and TRBJ2-1; D ambiguous. Germline values: CDR1 SGHTA, CDR2 FQGTGA. Trimming left V 0 bases short and J 9 bases short, with 12 bases between. This CDR3 is 14 amino acids long.

The chain couples TRBV13 to TRBJ2-1; either TRBD1 or TRBD2 may supply D (5 bases each). With 4 bases removed from V and 5 bases from J, the gap between germline ends came to 9 bases. The CDR3 is made up of 13 amino acids. The germline gives CDR1 PRHDT, CDR2 FYEKMQ (reference sequence). DNA for the CDR3: TGTGCCAGCAGCTGGGGACGCGACAATGAGCAGTTCTTC. Residues: CASSWGRDNEQFF.

This chain uses TRBV7-8 with TRBJ2-7; D might be TRBD1 or TRBD2, each matching 5 bases. With 1 base removed from V and 0 bases from J, the gap between germline ends came to 19 bases. The V gene's germline CDR1 is SGHVS and CDR2 FQNEAQ. The CDR3 consists of 18 residues. The CDR3 is CASSLVGRSWGSSYEQYF. Written as DNA, the CDR3 is TGTGCCAGCAGCTTAGTAGGGCGAAGCTGGGGGAGCTCCTACGAGCAGTACTTC.

J is TRBJ2-7 and V is TRBV27; unclear D gene. The CDR3 extends over 14 amino acids. Germline V gene lookup returns CDR1 MNHEY and CDR2 SMNVEV (reference sequence). V lost 6 bases, J lost 1 base, and 13 bases lay in between. The CDR3 DNA is TGTGCCAGCAGGCCCGGGCCAAGTTCCTACGAGCAGTACTTC. Translated: CASRPGPSSYEQYF.

This clonotype was detected many times. The rearrangement uses TRBV25-1 and TRBJ2-3; 10 bases fit TRBD2. This CDR3 contains 16 residues. CDR1 MGHDK and CDR2 SYGVNS come from the germline V gene. The V gene end was trimmed by 3 bases and the J gene end by 2 bases; junction bases not matched to a gene: 5. CDR3 DNA: TGTGCCAGCAGTGACCCTAGCGGGGGACACACAGATACGCAGTATTTT. Translating it yields CASSDPSGGHTDTQYF.

This clonotype showed up just a few times. The gene calls are TRBV6-1 and TRBJ1-1; tentatively, D is TRBD1 (6 bases). The CDR3 runs to 16 residues. Trimming left V 2 bases short and J 1 base short, with 14 bases between. Germline V gene data show CDR1 as MNHNS and CDR2 as SASEGT. In nucleotides, the CDR3 is TGTGCCAGCAGTGAATTCGCAGGGGCCAAGAACACTGAAGCTTTCTTT. This sequence encodes CASSEFAGAKNTEAFF.

This clonotype has more than one count but fewer than ten. This sequence joins TRBV7-8 and TRBJ2-3; a possible D gene is TRBD1 (6 bases). The CDR3 is made up of 15 amino acids. Germline loops: CDR1 SGHVS, CDR2 FQNEAQ. Between the trimmed V and J ends, which lost 6 bases and 2 bases, there was a span of 15 bases. The CDR3 region is CASRNSTGLTDTQYF. CDR3 coding DNA: TGTGCCAGCAGGAATTCGACAGGACTCACAGATACGCAGTATTTT.

This clonotype was seen repeatedly, ten times or more. The gene calls are TRBV20-1 and TRBJ2-3, with unresolved D. CDR3 length: 12 amino acids. Germline CDR1 reads DFQATT; CDR2 reads SNEGSKA (reference sequence). V was pared by 6 bases and J by 4 bases, with 11 bases between. CDR3 in DNA: TGCAGTGCCGGCTTGGACGCAGATACGCAGTATTTT. Protein: CSAGLDADTQYF.

To note about this clonotype: The junction does not match germline at one end; this may be a read error. The rearrangement links TRBV14 to TRBJ2-2, with 7 bases matching TRBD1. This CDR3 spans 16 amino acids. CDR1 and CDR2 from the germline V gene are SGHDN and FVKESK. This chain's CDR3 is CASSRLQGSYTVELFF. CDR3 DNA: TGTGCCAGCAGCCGCCTACAGGGGTCCTACACCGTGGAGCTGTTTTTT.

This clonotype was picked up a small number of times. The DNA of the CDR3 is TGTGCCAGCAGTGAGGGGGGTTTGGGTTCACCCCTCCACTTT. Protein: CASSEGGLGSPLHF. The V call is TRBV6-1, the J call TRBJ1-6, with D maybe TRBD1 (5 bases). V gave up 3 bases and J gave up 9 bases, with 12 bases separating them. This CDR3 is 14 amino acids long. Germline CDR1 and CDR2: MNHNS and SASEGT.

This clonotype has a handful of counts. V gene TRBV20-1 combines with J gene TRBJ1-3; a weak D match, TRBD1 (5 bases). The V gene's germline CDR1 is DFQATT and CDR2 SNEGSKA (reference sequence). Trimming shortened V by 7 bases and J by 0 bases, and 13 bases separated the two germline ends. This CDR3 is built from 14 residues. CDR3 bases: TGCAGTGATGACAGTAATCCCTCTGGAAACACCATATATTTT. It specifies CSDDSNPSGNTIYF.

The V and J genes are TRBV19 and TRBJ2-3; 9 positions agree with TRBD2. V trimming: 7 bases; J trimming: 4 bases; junction bases outside the gene matches: 9. There are 15 residues in the CDR3. Per germline, CDR1 LNHDA and CDR2 SQIVND (reference sequence). The DNA for the CDR3 is TGTGCCAGTACCCAAGCGGGGGGCCAACCAGATACGCAGTATTTT. It specifies CASTQAGGQPDTQYF.

This clonotype was counted between two and nine times. CDR3 residues: CASSLAGGRGSPLHF. CDR3 nucleotides: TGTGCCAGCAGTTTAGCGGGCGGGAGAGGGTCACCCCTCCACTTT. The chain uses TRBV12-3 or TRBV12-4 and TRBJ1-6; D is unresolved. Trimming removed 0 bases from V and 10 bases from J, with 13 bases in between. The CDR3 spans 15 residues.

The V call is TRBV7-6, the J call TRBJ2-2, with TRBD2 identical over 8 bases. V shed 1 base, J shed 5 bases, and the junction held 9 bases outside the gene matches. The CDR3 runs to 17 residues. Germline V gene data show CDR1 as SGHVS and CDR2 as FNYEAQ. This CDR3 is CASSLDLRGGPTGELFF. The CDR3 DNA reads TGTGCCAGCAGCTTAGATCTTCGGGGGGGGCCAACCGGGGAGCTGTTTTTT.

CDR3 coding DNA: TGCAGTGCTAGAACGCGGGGTACCTACGAGCAGTACTTC. This translates into CSARTRGTYEQYF. The V and J genes are TRBV20-1 and TRBJ2-7; possible D gene TRBD2, 6 bases. Per the germline V gene, CDR1 is DFQATT and CDR2 is SNEGSKA (reference sequence). The CDR3 covers 13 residues. V was shortened by 2 bases and J by 2 bases, with 10 bases between the two germline ends.

This clonotype was picked up a small number of times. The chain is built from TRBV7-9 and TRBJ2-5; D ambiguous. V was trimmed by 5 bases and J by 0 bases, leaving 7 bases between them. This CDR3 is built from 13 residues. Looked up from germline, CDR1 is SEHNR and CDR2 is FQNEAQ (reference sequence). Written as DNA, the CDR3 is TGTGCCAGCAGCCCCTTTAACCAAGAGACCCAGTACTTC. Translation: CASSPFNQETQYF.

This clonotype was detected ten times or more. The V call is TRBV7-3, the J call TRBJ2-2; a possible D gene is TRBD1 (5 bases). Per the germline V gene, CDR1 is SGHTA and CDR2 is FQGTGA. CDR3 length: 16 amino acids. The V end lost 2 bases, the J end lost 4 bases, and 14 bases lay between the germline ends. Written as DNA, the CDR3 is TGTGCCAGCAGCTTATTCCCTCAGGGTTCCACCGGGGAGCTGTTTTTT. Translated: CASSLFPQGSTGELFF. Supplemented by reference TRBV7-3 and TRBJ2-2, the full variable domain reads GAGVSQTPSNKVTEKGKYVELRCDPISGHTALYWYRQSLGQGPEFLIYFQGTGAADDSGLPNDRFFAVRPEGSVSTLKIQRTERGDSAVYLCASSLFPQGSTGELFFGEGSRLTVL.

This chain uses TRBV7-3 with TRBJ2-3; D gene ambiguous. The CDR3 contains 14 residues. Germline CDR1 and CDR2: SGHTA and FQGTGA. Trimming removed 2 bases at V and 2 bases at J, with 8 bases between. The DNA for the CDR3 is TGTGCCAGCAGCTTAGGATATTACACAGATACGCAGTATTTT. Its protein is CASSLGYYTDTQYF.